The clone carrying this TCR beta chain was detected only once. No antigen is known for it. Measured with immunoSEQ multiplex PCR; TCRdb has only the in-frame clones, and not every one. The table lists about 730,000 clones, roughly 72% of them singletons. The V end lost 8 bases, the J end lost 5 bases, and 18 bases lay between the germline ends. Germline V lookup: CDR1 SNHLY, CDR2 FYNNEI. The CDR3 runs to 15 residues. The source of the sample is a study of shared clonotypes between healthy human individuals. The study's findings and limits: The study sampled only blood, and tissue repertoires likely differ. Read depth was anticipated to influence clonotype sharing among donors.

Specimen: memory CD4+ T cells sorted from blood. The sample's subset: CD45RA-negative fraction. V is TRBV2 and J is TRBJ1-4; D unresolved. This TCR was recovered from a woman in her twenties or thirties in good health. The CDR3 DNA reads as TGTGCCAGCGGGCAGGAAAATACGGAGAATGAAAAACTGTTTTTT. This sequence encodes CASGQENTENEKLFF.